Here is one T cell receptor (beta chain) with its context. The data are from a study of T cells in Graves' hyperthyroidism and ophthalmopathy. Amplification targeted TCR beta CDR3 regions from RNA transcripts. HTBI primers were used for first-round RT-PCR of the TCR CDR3. TCRdb reprocessed the multiplex PCR reads with MiXCR, giving one entry per CDR3 protein. This sample carries under 700,000 distinct CDR3 sequences, approximately 44% of them seen once, and the ten largest clones take approximately 8.2%. CDR3 length equals 14 residues. Per the germline V gene, CDR1 is SNHLY and CDR2 is FYNNEI. V shed 9 bases and J shed 3 bases, with 14 bases lying between them.

This receptor was taken from a woman younger than 30 with Graves' hyperthyroidism. V is TRBV2 and J is TRBJ1-4; D might be TRBD1 (5 bases). The sequenced material came from peripheral blood or thyroid tissue (not recorded which). CDR3 loop: CASAIGDPNEKLFF. The CDR3 DNA reads as TGTGCCAGTGCGATTGGGGACCCTAATGAAAAACTGTTTTTT.